This passage covers 19 T cell receptor beta chains from one sample sequenced in a study of breast tumors, draining lymph nodes, adjacent tissues. Axillary draining lymph nodes of breast cancer patients supplied the node samples. TCRdb re-called the multiplex PCR reads with MiXCR, one entry per CDR3 protein. The data show approximately 100,000 distinct CDR3 sequences, 30% seen once. Sequencing used axillary lymph node tissue. These receptors all come from a female donor with breast cancer. Some clones in this sample may be carry-over from other donors' samples.

This clonotype was seen only a few times. This sequence joins TRBV5-1 and TRBJ2-3; possibly TRBD2 for D (6 bases). The V gene's germline CDR1 is SGHRS and CDR2 YFSETQ. V lost 0 bases and J 1 base, leaving 9 bases between the germline ends. The CDR3 consists of 15 residues. The DNA for the CDR3 is TGCGCCAGCAGCTTGGTACCGGGGGGCACAGATACGCAGTATTTT. It encodes CASSLVPGGTDTQYF. Full variable domain (missing parts from reference TRBV5-1 and TRBJ2-3): KAGVTQTPRYLIKTRGQQVTLSCSPISGHRSVSWYQQTPGQGLQFLFEYFSETQRNKGNFPGRFSGRQFSNSRSEMNVSTLELGDSALYLCASSLVPGGTDTQYFGPGTRLTVL.

Ten or more counts support this clonotype. This chain connects TRBV7-9 to TRBJ2-7; TRBD1 matches at 9 bases. J was trimmed by 4 bases and V by 0 bases; bases with no gene match: 4. Germline V CDR1 and CDR2: SEHNR, FQNEAQ (reference sequence). This CDR3 is 15 amino acids long. The CDR3 DNA follows: TGTGCCAGCAGCTTAGCGGGACAGGGCGGTTACGAGCAGTACTTC. Residues: CASSLAGQGGYEQYF.

This clonotype occurred many times. J is TRBJ1-3 and V is TRBV3-1; D remains ambiguous. Germline V CDR1 and CDR2: LGHDT, YNNKEL (reference sequence). The CDR3 runs 14 residues. The V end was cut by 1 base, the J end by 6 bases, with 10 bases between. The CDR3 is CASSQVYSLNTIYF. In nucleotides, the CDR3 is TGTGCCAGCAGCCAAGTTTACAGCTTAAACACCATATATTTT.

At least ten counts were recorded for this clonotype. Given a much more abundant clone one base away, this may be a read error. The chain carries TRBV7-3 and TRBJ2-5; weak D call: TRBD1 (6 bases). Looked up from germline, CDR1 is SGHTA and CDR2 is FQGTGA. The CDR3 consists of 15 residues. In DNA, the CDR3 is TGTGCCAGCAGCTTATACGGACAGATCCAAGAGACCCAGCACTTC. Its protein product is CASSLYGQIQETQHF.

This clonotype was seen many times. The CDR3 region is CASSFPSSTDTQYF. DNA of the CDR3: TGTGCCAGCAGCTTCCCTAGTTCAACAGATACGCAGTATTTT. This chain links TRBV13 with TRBJ2-3; D is unclear. The CDR3 is made up of 14 amino acids. Deletions cut 3 bases from V and 3 bases from J, with 10 bases between. Germline values: CDR1 PRHDT, CDR2 FYEKMQ (reference sequence).

As regards this clonotype: A much larger clone is a single base away; this may be a read error. The conserved phenylalanine or tryptophan is not found at the CDR3 terminus, so this likely reflects a read error. The J gene is TRBJ2-1, the V gene TRBV27, with 12 bases that match TRBD2. Looked up from germline, CDR1 is MNHEY and CDR2 is SMNVEV (reference sequence). V lost 5 bases to trimming and J lost 12 bases; unmatched junction nucleotides: 8. This CDR3 contains 14 residues. The CDR3 DNA reads TGTGCCAGCAGTCCCGGGACTAGCGGGTACGGGCAGTTCCTC. Its protein product is CASSPGTSGYGQFL.

The chain links TRBV20-1 to TRBJ2-7; D gene ambiguous. Germline V gene sequence: CDR1 DFQATT, CDR2 SNEGSKA (reference sequence). CDR3 length: 15 residues. The germline V and J ends were trimmed by 0 bases and 4 bases, with 16 bases remaining between them. CDR3 DNA: TGCAGTGCTAGAGATCCGTCCCCGCTTGGATACGAGCAGTACTTC. It translates to CSARDPSPLGYEQYF.

This clonotype was found many times. Possible read error: a much larger clone is one base away. The chain is built from TRBV20-1 and TRBJ2-5, with 10 positions matching TRBD2. The germline gives CDR1 DFQATT, CDR2 SNEGSKA (reference sequence). The V segment lost 1 base and the J segment 7 bases; nucleotides outside the gene matches: 6. The CDR3 contains 14 residues. The CDR3 sequence is CSARALAGTATQYF. Here the CDR3 DNA reads TGCAGTGCTAGAGCACTAGCGGGAACAGCGACCCAGTACTTC.

The sample holds many counts of this clonotype. Its ends do not fully match the called genes, so a read error is possible. The V gene is TRBV27, the J gene TRBJ2-7, with a possible D match to TRBD2 (5 bases). CDR3 length equals 16 residues. Germline values: CDR1 MNHEY, CDR2 SMNVEV (reference sequence). The CDR3 region is CASSLSGNPAAYEQYF. The CDR3 bases are TGTGCCAGCAGTCTATCCGGGAACCCGGCAGCCTACGAGCAGTACTTC.

This clonotype has ten or more counts. The chain uses TRBV4-1 and TRBJ2-5; D is perhaps TRBD2 (6 bases). From germline, CDR1 is MGHRA and CDR2 YSYEKL. This CDR3 comprises 15 residues. The V and J ends lost 1 base and 4 bases respectively, with 13 bases between them. CDR3 region: CASSQAGTGGETQYF. The CDR3 DNA follows: TGCGCCAGCAGCCAAGCCGGGACTGGCGGAGAGACCCAGTACTTC.

Concerning this clonotype: At one boundary the junction diverges from the germline segment, which might be a read error. The chain links TRBV10-3 to TRBJ2-3, with 11 bases lining up with TRBD1. Germline CDR1 reads ENHRY; CDR2 reads SYGVKD. The CDR3 contains 15 residues. CDR3 sequence reads: CAISAGQGGRETQEF. The CDR3 DNA follows: TGTGCCATCAGCGCGGGACAGGGGGGGAGAGAAACGCAAGAATTT.

This sequence joins TRBV9 and TRBJ1-6; tentatively, D is TRBD1 (5 bases). There are 13 residues in the CDR3. Germline V gene lookup returns CDR1 SGDLS and CDR2 YYNGEE. V lost 3 bases and J lost 10, with 11 bases in between. DNA for the CDR3: TGTGCCAGCAGCGAAGGGGATAGGTCACCCCTCCACTTT. Its translation is CASSEGDRSPLHF.

The J gene is TRBJ2-3, the V gene TRBV2, with unresolved D. This CDR3 contains 13 residues. Trimming took 2 bases from V and 6 from J, leaving 9 bases between them. CDR1 SNHLY and CDR2 FYNNEI come from the germline V gene. The CDR3 bases are TGTGCCAGCAGTGAATCGGACCTCGATACGCAGTATTTT. It encodes CASSESDLDTQYF.

As DNA, the CDR3 is TGTGCCAGTAGTTTTGGCATGAACACTGAAGCTTTCTTT. Protein sequence: CASSFGMNTEAFF. The chain has TRBV19 and TRBJ1-1; D unclear. This CDR3 has 13 amino acids. Germline CDR1 and CDR2: LNHDA and SQIVND (reference sequence). V lost 5 bases to trimming and J lost 0 bases, with 7 bases between them.

This clonotype was found many times. This chain connects TRBV7-2 to TRBJ1-2; TRBD1 agrees at 7 bases. The CDR3 spans 14 residues. The germline V gene has CDR1 SGHTA and CDR2 FQGNSA. Trimming at V came to 3 bases and at J to 2 bases, leaving 3 bases not matched to a gene. The CDR3 DNA sequence: TGTGCCAGCAGCTTCGGACAGGCGAACTATGGCTACACCTTC. Protein: CASSFGQANYGYTF. Using reference TRBV7-2 and TRBJ1-2 for the parts outside the CDR3, the full variable domain is GAGVSQSPSNKVTEKGKDVELRCDPISGHTALYWYRQSLGQGLEFLIYFQGNSAPDKSGLPSDRFSAERTGGSVSTLTIQRTQQEDSAVYLCASSFGQANYGYTFGSGTRLTVV.

This clonotype was recorded many times. This chain uses TRBV13 with TRBJ1-5, with 7 bases matching TRBD1. The trim removed 0 bases at V and 9 bases at J, leaving 2 bases unmatched. Germline V gene data show CDR1 as PRHDT and CDR2 as FYEKMQ (reference sequence). The CDR3 is 13 residues long. The CDR3 region has the DNA TGTGCCAGCAGCTTAGGAGGGGGCGGGCCCCAGCATTTT. Residues: CASSLGGGGPQHF.

Ten or more counts support this clonotype. J is TRBJ2-2 and V is TRBV6-1; TRBD2 matches 7 bases. The CDR3 contains 14 residues. Trimming at V came to 7 bases and at J to 3 bases, leaving 5 bases not matched to a gene. Germline V gives CDR1 MNHNS, CDR2 SASEGT. The CDR3 sequence is CASKSGAYTGELFF. The CDR3 nucleotides read TGTGCCAGCAAAAGCGGGGCATACACCGGGGAGCTGTTTTTT.

This clonotype was picked up many times. This rearrangement joins TRBV5-1 to TRBJ2-7, with TRBD1 matching over 8 bases. This CDR3 has 14 amino acids. J gave up 6 bases and V 4 bases, and 9 bases lay outside the gene matches. CDR1 is SGHRS and CDR2 is YFSETQ in the germline V gene. The CDR3 region has the DNA TGCGCCAGCAGCCCTCGAGACAGGGGCAGCGAGCAGTACTTC. Translated: CASSPRDRGSEQYF.

This clonotype was detected many times. This chain uses TRBV6-5 with TRBJ2-2; 11 nucleotides agree with TRBD1. V shed 4 bases, J shed 6 bases, and the junction held 7 bases outside the gene matches. The germline CDR1 and CDR2 sequences are MNHEY and SVGAGI. The CDR3 consists of 16 residues. The CDR3 spells CASSSGQGAYSGELFF. CDR3 DNA sequence: TGTGCCAGCAGTTCCGGACAGGGGGCTTATTCCGGGGAGCTGTTTTTT.